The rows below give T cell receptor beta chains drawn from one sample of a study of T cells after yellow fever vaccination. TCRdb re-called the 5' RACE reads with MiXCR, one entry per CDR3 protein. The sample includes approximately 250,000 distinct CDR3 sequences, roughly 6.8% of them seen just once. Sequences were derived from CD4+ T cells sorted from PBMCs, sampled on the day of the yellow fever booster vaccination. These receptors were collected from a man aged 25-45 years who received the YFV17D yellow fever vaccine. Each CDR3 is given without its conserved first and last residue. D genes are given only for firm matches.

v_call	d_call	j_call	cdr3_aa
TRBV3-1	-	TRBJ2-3	ASSQDGRGGTDTQY
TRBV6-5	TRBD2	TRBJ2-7	ASSTGTSGRYEQY
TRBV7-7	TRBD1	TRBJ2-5	ARGQGAWETQY
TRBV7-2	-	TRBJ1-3	ASSPVRGENTIY
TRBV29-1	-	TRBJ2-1	SYRRSDNEQF
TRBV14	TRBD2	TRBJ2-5	ASSHGLDRFQETQY
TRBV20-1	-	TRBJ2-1	SARSSRGGGYNEQF
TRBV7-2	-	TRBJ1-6	ASSLGHPNSPLH
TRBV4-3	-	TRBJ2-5	ASSQEARGETQY
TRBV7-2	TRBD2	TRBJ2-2	ASSLSGVNTGELF
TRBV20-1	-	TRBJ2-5	SARKSQETQY
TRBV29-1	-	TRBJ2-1	SVAPGGNEQF
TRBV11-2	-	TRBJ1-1	ASSSARGTEAF